One T cell receptor (beta chain) is described in this entry. Its antigen remains unknown. The sample is drawn from a study of cytomegalovirus exposure and HLA in healthy donors. Study-level points and caveats: As a later analysis revealed, most CMV-associated TCR beta chains appeared HLA-restricted. A few of the chains that were CMV-associated were confirmed in vitro to be specific for CMV antigens.

With 4 bases removed from V and 2 bases from J, the gap between germline ends came to 18 bases. The CDR3 runs to 16 residues. Per germline, CDR1 MNHEY and CDR2 SMNVEV (reference sequence). PCR amplification relied on 60 Vbeta primers (plus 13 Jbeta primers). Repertoires were generated with immunoSEQ multiplex PCR, while TCRdb's copy carries only in-frame clones and drops some. Its clone listing holds roughly 120,000 clones. Material for sequencing was PBMCs. This sequence joins TRBV27 and TRBJ2-7; a weak D match, TRBD1 (5 bases). The receptor's source is a man younger than 35 in good health and CMV-seronegative. CDR3 sequence: CASSSFSQASTYEQYF. CDR3 nucleotides: TGTGCCAGCAGTTCCTTCTCACAGGCCTCAACCTACGAGCAGTACTTC.